This T cell receptor (beta chain) was found in a study of PD-1 blockade in classical Hodgkin lymphoma. The wider study: Every 2 weeks, patients got 3 mg/kg intravenous nivolumab.

From germline, CDR1 is SQVTM and CDR2 ANQGSEA. The CDR3 extends over 14 amino acids. Germline trimming cut 4 bases from V and 5 bases from J; bases unmatched to any gene: 7. The data were produced by immunoSEQ multiplex PCR, yet TCRdb's version contains in-frame clones alone and is incomplete. The sample gives nearly 25,000 clones, 70% to 80% of which show up once; about 8.6% is in the top ten. Every patient was affected by relapse after autologous stem cell transplantation, while exposure to brentuximab vedotin was not uniform. This TCR derives from a human donor with classical Hodgkin lymphoma. Sequenced material: peripheral blood mononuclear cells (PBMCs), taken before the second cycle of nivolumab. The genes are TRBV29-1 and TRBJ2-2; 7 nucleotides align to TRBD2. The chain's CDR3 is CSVVGREGTGELFF. CDR3 DNA sequence: TGCAGCGTTGTCGGCAGGGAGGGAACCGGGGAGCTGTTTTTT.